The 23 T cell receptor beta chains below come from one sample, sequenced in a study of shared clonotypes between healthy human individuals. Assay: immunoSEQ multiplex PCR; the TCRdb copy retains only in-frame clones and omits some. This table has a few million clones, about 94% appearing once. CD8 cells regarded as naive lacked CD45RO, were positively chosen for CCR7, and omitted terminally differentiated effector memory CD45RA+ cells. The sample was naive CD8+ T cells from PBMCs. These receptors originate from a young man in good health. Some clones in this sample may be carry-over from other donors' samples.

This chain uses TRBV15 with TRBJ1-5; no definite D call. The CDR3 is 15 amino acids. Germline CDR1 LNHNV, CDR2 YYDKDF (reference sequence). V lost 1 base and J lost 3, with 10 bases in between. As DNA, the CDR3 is TGTGCCACCAGCAGAGGGGGTGTATACAATCAGCCCCAGCATTTT. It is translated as CATSRGGVYNQPQHF.

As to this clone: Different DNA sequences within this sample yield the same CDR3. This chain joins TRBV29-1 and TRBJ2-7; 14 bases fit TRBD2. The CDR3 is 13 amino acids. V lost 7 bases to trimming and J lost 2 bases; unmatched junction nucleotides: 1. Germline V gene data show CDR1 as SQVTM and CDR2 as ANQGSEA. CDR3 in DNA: TGCAGCGCGGGACTAGCGGGGGCCTACGAGCAGTACTTC. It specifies CSAGLAGAYEQYF.

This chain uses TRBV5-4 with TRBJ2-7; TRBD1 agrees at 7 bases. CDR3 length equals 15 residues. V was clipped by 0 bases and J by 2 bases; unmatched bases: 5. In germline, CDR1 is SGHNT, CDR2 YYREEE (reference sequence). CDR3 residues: CASSLGTGSAYEQYF. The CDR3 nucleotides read TGTGCCAGCAGCTTGGGGACAGGTAGCGCCTACGAGCAGTACTTC.

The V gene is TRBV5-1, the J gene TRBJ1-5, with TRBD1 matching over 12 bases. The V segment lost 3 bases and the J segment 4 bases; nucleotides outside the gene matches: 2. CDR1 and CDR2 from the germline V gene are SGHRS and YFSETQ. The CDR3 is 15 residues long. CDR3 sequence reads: CASSWGQGANQPQHF. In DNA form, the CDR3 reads TGCGCCAGCAGCTGGGGACAGGGGGCTAATCAGCCCCAGCATTTT. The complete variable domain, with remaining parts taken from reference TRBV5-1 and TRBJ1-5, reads KAGVTQTPRYLIKTRGQQVTLSCSPISGHRSVSWYQQTPGQGLQFLFEYFSETQRNKGNFPGRFSGRQFSNSRSEMNVSTLELGDSALYLCASSWGQGANQPQHFGDGTRLSIL.

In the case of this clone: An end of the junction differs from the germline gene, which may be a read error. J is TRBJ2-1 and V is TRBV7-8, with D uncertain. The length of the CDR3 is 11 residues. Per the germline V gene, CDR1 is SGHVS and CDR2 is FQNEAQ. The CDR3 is CASSSHNEQFF. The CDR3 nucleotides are TGTGCCAGCAGCTCCCACAATGAGCAGTTCTTC. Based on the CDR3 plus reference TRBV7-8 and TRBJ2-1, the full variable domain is GAGVSQSPRYKVAKRGQDVALRCDPISGHVSLFWYQQALGQGPEFLTYFQNEAQLDKSGLPSDRFFAERPEGSVSTLKIQRTQQEDSAVYLCASSSHNEQFFGPGTRLTVL.

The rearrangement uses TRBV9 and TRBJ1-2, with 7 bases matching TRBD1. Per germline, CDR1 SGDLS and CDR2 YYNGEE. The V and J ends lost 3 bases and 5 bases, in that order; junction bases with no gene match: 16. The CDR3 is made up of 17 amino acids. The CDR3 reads CASSARQGPRSIYGYTF. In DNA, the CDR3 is TGTGCCAGCAGCGCACGACAGGGTCCCCGAAGTATTTATGGCTACACCTTC. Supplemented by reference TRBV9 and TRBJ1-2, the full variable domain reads DSGVTQTPKHLITATGQRVTLRCSPRSGDLSVYWYQQSLDQGLQFLIQYYNGEERAKGNILERFSAQQFPDLHSELNLSSLELGDSALYFCASSARQGPRSIYGYTFGSGTRLTVV.

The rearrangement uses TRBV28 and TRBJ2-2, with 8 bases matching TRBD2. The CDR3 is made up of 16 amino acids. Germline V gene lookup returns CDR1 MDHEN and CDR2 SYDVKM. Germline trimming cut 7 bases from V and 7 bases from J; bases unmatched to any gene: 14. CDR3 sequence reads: CASIDRTSRLGGELFF. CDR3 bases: TGTGCCAGCATCGACCGGACTAGCCGACTTGGCGGGGAGCTGTTTTTT. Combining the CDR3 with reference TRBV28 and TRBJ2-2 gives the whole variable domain DVKVTQSSRYLVKRTGEKVFLECVQDMDHENMFWYRQDPGLGLRLIYFSYDVKMKEKGDIPEGYSVSREKKERFSLILESASTNQTSMYLCASIDRTSRLGGELFFGEGSRLTVL.

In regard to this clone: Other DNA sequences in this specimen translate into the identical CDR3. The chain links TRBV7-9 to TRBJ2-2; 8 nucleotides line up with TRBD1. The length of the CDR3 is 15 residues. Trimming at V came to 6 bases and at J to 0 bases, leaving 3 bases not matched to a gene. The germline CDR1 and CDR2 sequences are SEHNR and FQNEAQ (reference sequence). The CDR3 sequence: CASSGQGPNTGELFF. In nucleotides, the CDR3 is TGTGCCAGCAGTGGACAGGGTCCGAACACCGGGGAGCTGTTTTTT.

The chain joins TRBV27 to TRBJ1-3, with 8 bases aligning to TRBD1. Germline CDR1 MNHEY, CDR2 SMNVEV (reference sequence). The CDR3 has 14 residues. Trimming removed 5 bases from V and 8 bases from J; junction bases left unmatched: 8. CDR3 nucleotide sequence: TGTGCCAGCAGTCCTCGGACAGGGTGGGACACCATATATTTT. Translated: CASSPRTGWDTIYF.

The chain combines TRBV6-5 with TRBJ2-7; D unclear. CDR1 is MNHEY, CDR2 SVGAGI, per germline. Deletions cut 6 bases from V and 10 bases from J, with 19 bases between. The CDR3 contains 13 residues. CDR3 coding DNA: TGTGCCAGCAGCCCCTGGGCCTCTACGCCCCAGTACTTC. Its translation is CASSPWASTPQYF.

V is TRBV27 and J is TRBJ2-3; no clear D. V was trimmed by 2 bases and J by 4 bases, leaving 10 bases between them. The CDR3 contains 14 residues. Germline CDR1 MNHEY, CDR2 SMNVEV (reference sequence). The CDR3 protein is CASSLGNGADTQYF. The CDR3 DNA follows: TGTGCCAGCAGTTTAGGGAATGGGGCAGATACGCAGTATTTT.

CDR3 residues: CASSAFGGGIATNEKLFF. CDR3 nucleotide sequence: TGTGCCAGCAGTGCCTTCGGGGGCGGGATCGCAACTAATGAAAAACTGTTTTTT. This rearrangement joins TRBV2 to TRBJ1-4; maybe TRBD1 (6 bases). This CDR3 is built from 18 residues. CDR1 and CDR2 from the germline V gene are SNHLY and FYNNEI. V was clipped by 4 bases and J by 0 bases, with 18 bases between them. The variable domain in full, completed from reference TRBV2 and TRBJ1-4, reads EPEVTQTPSHQVTQMGQEVILRCVPISNHLYFYWYRQILGQKVEFLVSFYNNEISEKSEIFDDQFSVERPDGSNFTLKIRSTKLEDSAMYFCASSAFGGGIATNEKLFFGSGTQLSVL.

CDR3 protein: CASSLGALAGFYEQYF. The DNA for the CDR3 is TGTGCCAGCAGCTTAGGAGCCCTCGCGGGCTTCTACGAGCAGTACTTC. The chain recombines TRBV7-2 with TRBJ2-7, with D possibly TRBD2 on 5 matching bases. V dropped 1 base and J dropped 3 bases, with 16 bases sitting between them. This CDR3 has 16 amino acids. The germline V gene encodes CDR1 SGHTA and CDR2 FQGNSA.

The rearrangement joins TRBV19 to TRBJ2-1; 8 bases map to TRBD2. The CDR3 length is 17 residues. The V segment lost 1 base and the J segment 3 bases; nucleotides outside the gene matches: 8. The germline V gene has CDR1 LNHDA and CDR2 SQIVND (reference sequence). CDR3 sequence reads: CASSIGALAGLYNEQFF. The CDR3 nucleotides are TGTGCCAGTAGTATAGGGGCTTTAGCGGGACTCTACAATGAGCAGTTCTTC. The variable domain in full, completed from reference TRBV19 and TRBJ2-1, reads DGGITQSPKYLFRKEGQNVTLSCEQNLNHDAMYWYRQDPGQGLRLIYYSQIVNDFQKGDIAEGYSVSREKKESFPLTVTSAQKNPTAFYLCASSIGALAGLYNEQFFGPGTRLTVL.

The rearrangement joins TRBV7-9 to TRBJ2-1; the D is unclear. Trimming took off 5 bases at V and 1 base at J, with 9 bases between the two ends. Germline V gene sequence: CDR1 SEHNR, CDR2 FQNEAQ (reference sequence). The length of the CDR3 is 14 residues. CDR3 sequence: CASSAPLSYNEQFF. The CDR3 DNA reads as TGTGCCAGCAGCGCCCCCTTATCCTACAATGAGCAGTTCTTC.

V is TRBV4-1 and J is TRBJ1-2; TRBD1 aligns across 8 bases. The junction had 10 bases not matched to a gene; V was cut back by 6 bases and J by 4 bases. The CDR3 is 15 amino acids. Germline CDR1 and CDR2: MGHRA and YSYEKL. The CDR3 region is CASRLDQGAVYGYTF. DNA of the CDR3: TGCGCCAGCAGGCTTGACCAGGGGGCTGTCTATGGCTACACCTTC.

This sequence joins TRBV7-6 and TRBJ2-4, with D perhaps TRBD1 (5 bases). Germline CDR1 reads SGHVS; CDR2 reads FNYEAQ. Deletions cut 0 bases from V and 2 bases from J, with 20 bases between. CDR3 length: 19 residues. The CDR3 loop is CASSLASNPREVTKNIQYF. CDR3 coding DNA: TGTGCCAGCAGCTTAGCATCGAATCCCAGGGAAGTTACCAAAAACATTCAGTACTTC.

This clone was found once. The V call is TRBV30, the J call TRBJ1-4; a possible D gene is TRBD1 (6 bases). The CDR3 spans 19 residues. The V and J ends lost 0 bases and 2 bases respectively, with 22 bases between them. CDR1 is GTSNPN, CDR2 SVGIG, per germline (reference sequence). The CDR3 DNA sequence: TGTGCCTGGAGTGTACTAGGGGGTAGGGGCGCGTCGACTAATGAAAAACTGTTTTTT. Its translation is CAWSVLGGRGASTNEKLFF.

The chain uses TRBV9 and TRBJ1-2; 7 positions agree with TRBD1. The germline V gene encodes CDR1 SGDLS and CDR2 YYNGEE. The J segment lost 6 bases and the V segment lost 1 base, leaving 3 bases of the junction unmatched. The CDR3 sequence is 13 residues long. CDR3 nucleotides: TGTGCCAGCAGCGTAAGCCAGGGGGATGGCTACACCTTC. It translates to CASSVSQGDGYTF.

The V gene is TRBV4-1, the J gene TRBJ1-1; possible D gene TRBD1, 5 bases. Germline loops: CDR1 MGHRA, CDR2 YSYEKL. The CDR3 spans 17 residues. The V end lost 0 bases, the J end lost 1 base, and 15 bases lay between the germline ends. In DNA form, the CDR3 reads TGCGCCAGCAGCCAAGATCCGGCAGGGCCACGGAACACTGAAGCTTTCTTT. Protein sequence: CASSQDPAGPRNTEAFF.

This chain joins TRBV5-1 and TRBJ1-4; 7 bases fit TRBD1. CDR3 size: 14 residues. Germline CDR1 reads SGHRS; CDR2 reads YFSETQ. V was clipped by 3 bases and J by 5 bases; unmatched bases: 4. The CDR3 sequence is CASSSPGQNEKLFF. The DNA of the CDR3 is TGCGCCAGCAGCTCACCGGGACAGAATGAAAAACTGTTTTTT.

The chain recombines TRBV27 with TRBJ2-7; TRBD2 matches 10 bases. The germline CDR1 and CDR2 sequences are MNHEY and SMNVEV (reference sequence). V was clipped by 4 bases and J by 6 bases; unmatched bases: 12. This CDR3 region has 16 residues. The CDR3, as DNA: TGTGCCAGCAGTTGGGTGGTAGCGGGAGGCCCGTCCGAGCAGTACTTC. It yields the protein CASSWVVAGGPSEQYF.

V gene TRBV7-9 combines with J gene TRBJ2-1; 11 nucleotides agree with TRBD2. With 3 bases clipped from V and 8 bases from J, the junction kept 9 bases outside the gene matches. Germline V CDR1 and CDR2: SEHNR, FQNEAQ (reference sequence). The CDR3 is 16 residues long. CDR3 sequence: CASSFPLAGGGDEQFF. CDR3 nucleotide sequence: TGTGCCAGCAGCTTTCCCCTAGCGGGAGGCGGGGATGAGCAGTTCTTC.